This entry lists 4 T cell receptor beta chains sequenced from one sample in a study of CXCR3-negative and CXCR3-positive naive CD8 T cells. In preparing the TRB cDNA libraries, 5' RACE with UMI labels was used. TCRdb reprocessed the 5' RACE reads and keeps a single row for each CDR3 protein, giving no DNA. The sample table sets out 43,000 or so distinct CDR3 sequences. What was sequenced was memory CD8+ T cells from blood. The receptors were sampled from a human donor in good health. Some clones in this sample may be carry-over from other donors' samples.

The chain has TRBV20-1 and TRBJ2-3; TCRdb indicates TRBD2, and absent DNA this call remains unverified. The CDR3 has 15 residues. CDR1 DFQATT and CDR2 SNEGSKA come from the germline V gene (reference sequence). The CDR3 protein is CSGPSGGAGTDTQYF.

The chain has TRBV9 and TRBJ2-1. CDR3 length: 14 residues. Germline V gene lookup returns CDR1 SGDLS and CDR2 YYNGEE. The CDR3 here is CASSVGNSGNEQFF.

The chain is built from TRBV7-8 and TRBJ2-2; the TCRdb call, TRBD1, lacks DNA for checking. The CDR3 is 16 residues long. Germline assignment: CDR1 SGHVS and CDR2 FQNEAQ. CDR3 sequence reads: CASSSAGGASTGELFF.

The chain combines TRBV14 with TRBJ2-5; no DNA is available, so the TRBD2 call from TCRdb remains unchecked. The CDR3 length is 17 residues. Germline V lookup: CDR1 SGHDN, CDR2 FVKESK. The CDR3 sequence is CASSPGEVQGYQETQYF.